These T cell receptor beta chains were read from a single sample in a study of OX40 agonist ivuxolimab in advanced cancers. Here immunoSEQ multiplex PCR was the method, and the copy in TCRdb shows in-frame clones only, minus some. The repertoire holds about 48,000 clones, with 83% as singletons. Sequenced material: CD4+ or CD8+ T cells sorted from blood, taken in a trial of the OX40 agonist ivuxolimab. The receptors here all came from an adult with an advanced solid tumor such as melanoma, head and neck, liver or kidney cancer. The CDR3 runs from the conserved cysteine through the conserved F or W. The D gene is left open where the match is weak. Expanded clones get a size class; other rows say once, few or many, or leave the size out.

V gene	clone size	D gene	J gene	CDR3 protein	CDR3 DNA
TRBV6-1	-	-	TRBJ2-3	CASQGRVQYTDTQYF	TGTGCCAGCCAGGGGCGCGTTCAATACACAGATACGCAGTATTTT
TRBV20-1	-	-	TRBJ2-1	CSGERNNEQFF	TGCAGTGGAGAGCGGAACAATGAGCAGTTCTTC
TRBV2	-	-	TRBJ2-5	CASSGGRFQETQYF	TGTGCCAGCAGTGGGGGACGGTTCCAAGAGACCCAGTACTTC
TRBV5-5	few	-	TRBJ1-1	CASSLQPGNTEAFF	TGTGCCAGCAGCCTGCAACCAGGGAACACTGAAGCTTTCTTT
TRBV15	-	-	TRBJ2-2	CATSARHTGELFF	TGTGCCACCAGCGCCCGTCACACCGGGGAGCTGTTTTTT
TRBV5-1	-	TRBD2	TRBJ2-1	CASSLGGGAIEQFF	TGCGCCAGCAGCTTGGGCGGGGGGGCGATTGAGCAGTTCTTC
TRBV9	-	TRBD1	TRBJ1-5	CASSRGPQGGMNQPQHF	TGTGCCAGCAGCAGAGGACCCCAGGGGGGTATGAATCAGCCCCAGCATTTT
TRBV6-5	-	-	TRBJ1-2	CASSEQGVVDGYTF	TGTGCCAGCAGTGAGCAAGGGGTCGTCGATGGCTACACCTTC
TRBV4-3	-	-	TRBJ1-1	CASSQDSRATEAFF	TGCGCCAGCAGCCAAGACTCCCGAGCCACTGAAGCTTTCTTT
TRBV27	-	-	TRBJ2-7	CASSLTGSKQYF	TGTGCCAGCAGTTTAACCGGGTCGAAGCAGTACTTC
TRBV6-1	medium-sized	TRBD1	TRBJ2-7	CASSRGTGGYEQYF	TGTGCCAGCAGCCGGGGGACAGGGGGCTACGAGCAGTACTTC
TRBV2	once	-	TRBJ1-2	CASSELGTTYGYTF	TGTGCCAGCAGTGAGTTGGGGACAACCTATGGCTACACCTTC
TRBV9	-	-	TRBJ1-1	CASSVGWGPGEAFF	TGTGCCAGCAGCGTAGGATGGGGCCCTGGTGAAGCTTTCTTT
TRBV7-8	-	-	TRBJ2-7	CASSFLREGGEQYF	TGTGCCAGCAGCTTCCTCAGGGAAGGAGGCGAGCAGTACTTC
TRBV6-1	-	-	TRBJ2-3	CASRGITSTDTQYF	TGTGCCAGCAGAGGGATCACTAGCACAGATACGCAGTATTTT
TRBV9	few	TRBD2	TRBJ2-1	CASSVGAGGPYNEQFF	TGTGCCAGCAGCGTAGGAGCGGGGGGGCCCTACAATGAGCAGTTCTTC
TRBV10-3	-	-	TRBJ1-1	CAISESADLNTEAFF	TGTGCCATCAGTGAGTCGGCGGATTTGAACACTGAAGCTTTCTTT
TRBV30	-	TRBD1	TRBJ2-4	CACRDRGLNIQYF	TGTGCCTGTAGGGACAGGGGGTTGAACATTCAGTACTTC
TRBV27	once	-	TRBJ2-1	CASSSTKQTTDYNEQFF	TGTGCCAGCAGTTCCACAAAACAGACGACGGACTACAATGAGCAGTTCTTC
TRBV10-1	-	-	TRBJ1-2	CASSEFEGKDRIRSGYTF	TGCGCCAGCAGTGAGTTCGAGGGAAAAGACAGAATACGTTCGGGCTACACCTTC
TRBV6-5	-	-	TRBJ1-1	CASSGILNTEAFF	TGTGCCAGCAGTGGAATACTGAACACTGAAGCTTTCTTT
TRBV19	-	-	TRBJ2-4	CASSGQTRGIQYF	TGTGCCAGTAGTGGTCAGACCAGGGGCATTCAGTACTTC
TRBV7-2	-	-	TRBJ2-7	CASSSGGGGAYEQYF	TGTGCCAGCAGTTCGGGTGGAGGGGGGGCCTACGAGCAGTACTTC
TRBV7-2	-	TRBD1	TRBJ1-4	CASSTGGILNEKLFF	TGTGCCAGCAGCACAGGGGGGATACTTAATGAAAAACTGTTTTTT
TRBV6-5	-	TRBD1	TRBJ1-6	CASSYSKWTGNSPLHF	TGTGCCAGCAGTTACTCGAAATGGACAGGGAATTCACCCCTCCACTTT
TRBV6-1	few	TRBD2	TRBJ2-2	CAIRLAGGTGELFF	TGTGCCATCCGACTAGCGGGGGGGACCGGGGAGCTGTTTTTT
TRBV5-1	-	-	TRBJ2-5	CASSLGGGQETQYF	TGCGCCAGCAGCTTGGGAGGGGGCCAAGAGACCCAGTACTTC
TRBV19	-	-	TRBJ1-1	CASTQGQSTEAFF	TGTGCCAGTACTCAGGGGCAGAGCACTGAAGCTTTCTTT
TRBV19	-	-	TRBJ2-3	CASRGAADTQYF	TGTGCCAGTCGGGGTGCGGCAGATACGCAGTATTTT
TRBV19	-	TRBD1	TRBJ1-2	CASSIGPGGNYGYTF	TGTGCCAGTAGTATCGGACCAGGGGGTAACTATGGCTACACCTTC
TRBV4-3	-	TRBD2	TRBJ2-3	CASSLLAGPSTDTQYF	TGCGCCAGCAGCCTCCTAGCGGGGCCTAGCACAGATACGCAGTATTTT
TRBV5-1	once	TRBD2	TRBJ2-3	CASSVPTSGGAGDTQYF	TGCGCCAGCAGCGTCCCAACTAGCGGGGGGGCTGGAGATACGCAGTATTTT
TRBV9	-	-	TRBJ1-2	CASSVTGLLDYTF	TGTGCCAGCAGCGTAACAGGGCTACTTGACTACACCTTC
TRBV15	-	-	TRBJ1-3	CATSRDWAGTGNTIYF	TGTGCCACCAGCAGAGATTGGGCAGGGACTGGAAACACCATATATTTT
TRBV10-3	-	-	TRBJ1-5	CATKTEYNQPQHF	TGTGCCACCAAGACAGAGTACAATCAGCCCCAGCATTTT
TRBV9	-	-	TRBJ2-3	CASSIPSTDTQYF	TGTGCCAGCAGCATCCCTAGCACAGATACGCAGTATTTT
TRBV10-3	-	-	TRBJ2-6	CATRTFPRSGANVLTF	TGTGCCACCCGGACATTCCCCCGATCTGGGGCCAACGTCCTGACTTTC
TRBV30	-	-	TRBJ2-1	CAWSVLGRRNEQFF	TGTGCCTGGAGTGTACTGGGTAGGAGGAATGAGCAGTTCTTC
TRBV5-4	-	TRBD1	TRBJ2-7	CASSLPGQGSYEQYF	TGTGCCAGCAGCTTACCGGGACAGGGCTCCTACGAGCAGTACTTC
TRBV18	-	-	TRBJ2-1	CASSPTGARSNNEQFF	TGTGCCAGCTCACCAACTGGGGCTAGGAGCAACAATGAGCAGTTCTTC
TRBV29-1	once	-	TRBJ1-2	CSTGPPDDYGYTF	TGCAGCACGGGACCCCCGGACGACTATGGCTACACCTTC
TRBV15	-	-	TRBJ1-2	CATSGRGNYGYTF	TGTGCCACCAGCGGAAGAGGGAACTATGGCTACACCTTC